The present T cell receptor beta chain was sequenced within a study of T cells in Graves' hyperthyroidism and ophthalmopathy. Across the study: Specimen type is peripheral blood, collected at initial diagnosis prior to any treatment.

This clonotype showed up many times. The antigen is not known. Trimming shortened V by 3 bases and J by 6 bases, and 11 bases separated the two germline ends. The CDR3 loop spans 13 amino acids. Template material for amplifying TCR beta CDR3 regions consisted of RNA transcripts. With the HTBI primer set, the TCR CDR3 went through a first round of RT-PCR. TCRdb passed the multiplex PCR reads through MiXCR, listing each CDR3 protein once. The sample consists of more than 500,000 distinct CDR3 sequences, roughly 14% of them appearing once. Study-level results: Researchers found most expanded thyroid clonotypes above 0.001 in blood as well.

What was sequenced was blood. This rearrangement joins TRBV12-3 or TRBV12-4 to TRBJ1-2, with a possible D match to TRBD1 (5 bases). The sequence was collected from a middle-aged woman with Graves' ophthalmopathy. CDR3: CASSFEGTHGYTF. The DNA for the CDR3 is TGTGCCAGCAGTTTTGAGGGGACGCATGGCTACACCTTC.